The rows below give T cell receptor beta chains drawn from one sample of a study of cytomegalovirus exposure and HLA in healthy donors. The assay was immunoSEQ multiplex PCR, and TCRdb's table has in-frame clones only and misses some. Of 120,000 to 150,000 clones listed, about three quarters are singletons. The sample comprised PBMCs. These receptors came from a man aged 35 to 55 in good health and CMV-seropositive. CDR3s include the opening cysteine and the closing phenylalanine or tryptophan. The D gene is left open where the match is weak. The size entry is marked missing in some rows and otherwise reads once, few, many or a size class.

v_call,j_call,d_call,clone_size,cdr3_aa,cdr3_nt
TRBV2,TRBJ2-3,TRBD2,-,CASLRRQTSGITSTDTQYF,TGTGCCAGCCTCCGAAGGCAGACTAGCGGGATTACCAGCACAGATACGCAGTATTTT
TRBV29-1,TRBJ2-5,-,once,CSVAFLQETQYF,TGCAGCGTTGCGTTCCTTCAAGAGACCCAGTACTTC
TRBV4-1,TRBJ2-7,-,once,CASSQVPQATYEQYF,TGCGCCAGCAGCCAAGTCCCCCAGGCTACCTACGAGCAGTACTTC
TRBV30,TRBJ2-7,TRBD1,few,CARSSTGAGYEQYF,TGTGCCCGCTCCTCCACAGGGGCTGGGTACGAGCAGTACTTC
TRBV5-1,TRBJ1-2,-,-,CASSSEDSNYGYTF,TGCGCCAGCAGCTCGGAGGACAGTAACTATGGCTACACCTTC
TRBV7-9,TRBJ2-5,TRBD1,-,CASSLGRLGQGVRETQYF,TGTGCCAGCAGCTTAGGACGGCTAGGACAGGGGGTGCGAGAGACCCAGTACTTC
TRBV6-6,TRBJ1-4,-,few,CASSYHSGWGDEKLFF,TGTGCCAGCAGTTACCACAGTGGGTGGGGGGATGAAAAACTGTTTTTT
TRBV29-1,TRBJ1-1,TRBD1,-,CSVAVFVTGSDTEAFF,TGCAGCGTTGCGGTTTTCGTGACAGGGAGTGACACTGAAGCTTTCTTT
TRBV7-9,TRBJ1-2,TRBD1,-,CASSPRTGALNYGYTF,TGTGCCAGCAGCCCACGGACAGGGGCTTTAAACTATGGCTACACCTTC
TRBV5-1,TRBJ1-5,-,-,CASSLMPGHQPQHF,TGCGCCAGCAGCTTGATGCCAGGGCATCAGCCCCAGCATTTT
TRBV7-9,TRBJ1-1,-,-,CASSRQSEAFF,TGTGCCAGCAGCCGACAGTCTGAAGCTTTCTTT
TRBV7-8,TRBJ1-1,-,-,CASRLGLNTEAFF,TGTGCCAGCAGACTAGGACTAAACACTGAAGCTTTCTTT
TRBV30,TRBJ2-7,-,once,CASARGGYEQYF,TGTGCCTCAGCAAGGGGGGGGTACGAGCAGTACTTC
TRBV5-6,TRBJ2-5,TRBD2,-,CASSLGAGGETQYF,TGTGCCAGCAGCTTGGGAGCGGGGGGGGAGACCCAGTACTTC
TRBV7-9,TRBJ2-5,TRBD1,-,CASSGRDSNQETQYF,TGTGCCAGCTCGGGCAGGGACAGCAACCAAGAGACCCAGTACTTC
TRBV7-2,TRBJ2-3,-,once,CASSHDSTSSTDTQYF,TGTGCCAGCAGCCACGATTCGACTTCTAGCACAGATACGCAGTATTTT
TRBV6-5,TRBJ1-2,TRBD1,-,CASRTGGATNYGYTF,TGTGCCAGCAGGACAGGGGGCGCGACTAACTATGGCTACACCTTC
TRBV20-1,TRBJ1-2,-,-,CSARMGAGYTF,TGCAGTGCTAGGATGGGGGCTGGCTACACCTTC